These 9 T cell receptor beta chains came from one sample sequenced in a study of blood T cell repertoires in COVID-19. Some clones are missing from TCRdb's copy, which holds only in-frame ones; the method was immunoSEQ multiplex PCR. The sample shows about 280,000 clones, around 85% of them seen only once. Sequences were obtained from peripheral blood. The receptor set was obtained from a woman between 25 and 40 years old who had recovered from COVID-19.

The CDR3 DNA reads TGTGCCAGCAGTTTTGCCGGGACAGGGGCAGAGACCCAGTACTTC. Protein product: CASSFAGTGAETQYF. The chain combines TRBV27 with TRBJ2-5, with 10 bases fitting TRBD1. CDR1 and CDR2 (germline): MNHEY, SMNVEV (reference sequence). This CDR3 is 15 amino acids long. With 3 bases clipped from V and 4 bases from J, the junction kept 5 bases outside the gene matches.

V usage is TRBV6-5 and J usage is TRBJ1-2, with D possibly TRBD1 on 5 matching bases. Germline V gene lookup returns CDR1 MNHEY and CDR2 SVGAGI. V lost 5 bases and J lost 5, with 12 bases in between. The CDR3 sequence is 13 residues long. The CDR3 loop is CASSPRGIYGYTF. The CDR3 nucleotides are TGTGCCAGCAGTCCCCGGGGGATTTATGGCTACACCTTC.

The V and J genes are TRBV6-6 and TRBJ1-5, with a weak D call TRBD1 (6 bases). Trimming cost V 6 bases and J 2 bases, with 14 bases left between them. This CDR3 region has 15 residues. The V gene's germline CDR1 is MNHNY and CDR2 SVGAGI (reference sequence). Here the CDR3 reads CASRQLQGGNQPQHF. In DNA, the CDR3 is TGTGCCAGCAGGCAACTACAGGGCGGCAATCAGCCCCAGCATTTT.

The rearrangement joins TRBV28 to TRBJ1-1; no definite D call. V lost 4 bases to trimming and J lost 3 bases, with 6 bases between them. CDR1 is MDHEN and CDR2 is SYDVKM in the germline V gene. The CDR3 is made up of 12 amino acids. This CDR3 is CASSSLYTEAFF. In DNA, the CDR3 is TGTGCCAGCAGTTCACTTTACACTGAAGCTTTCTTT. Supplemented by reference TRBV28 and TRBJ1-1, the full variable domain reads DVKVTQSSRYLVKRTGEKVFLECVQDMDHENMFWYRQDPGLGLRLIYFSYDVKMKEKGDIPEGYSVSREKKERFSLILESASTNQTSMYLCASSSLYTEAFFGQGTRLTVV.

The sample holds one count of this clone. The rearrangement uses TRBV5-5 and TRBJ2-7, with 7 bases fitting TRBD1. This CDR3 comprises 15 residues. The J segment lost 1 base and the V segment lost 5 bases, leaving 9 bases of the junction unmatched. Germline assignment: CDR1 SGHKS and CDR2 YYEKEE (reference sequence). The CDR3 DNA reads as TGTGCCAGCAGTATCACAGGGGTTTTGTCCTACGAGCAGTACTTC. Amino acid sequence: CASSITGVLSYEQYF.

J is TRBJ2-1 and V is TRBV5-1; D unclear. The CDR3 sequence is 16 residues long. Trimming took off 1 base at V and 0 bases at J, with 11 bases between the two ends. CDR1 and CDR2 (germline): SGHRS, YFSETQ. The CDR3 protein is CASSLISPSSYNEQFF. As DNA, the CDR3 is TGCGCCAGCAGCTTGATTTCTCCGAGCTCCTACAATGAGCAGTTCTTC.

V gene TRBV28 combines with J gene TRBJ2-5, with 10 bases that match TRBD2. V was pared by 5 bases and J by 2 bases, with 8 bases of the junction left unmatched. Germline CDR1 MDHEN, CDR2 SYDVKM. The CDR3 consists of 16 residues. CDR3 residues: CASSLGLAASQETQYF. Here the CDR3 DNA reads TGTGCCAGCAGTCTCGGACTAGCGGCCTCTCAAGAGACCCAGTACTTC.

This clone has only a few counts. The rearrangement links TRBV5-4 to TRBJ1-1, with unresolved D. This CDR3 is 12 amino acids long. In germline, CDR1 is SGHNT, CDR2 YYREEE (reference sequence). The ends were cut back, 5 bases at V and 7 bases at J, with 12 bases in the middle. The CDR3 nucleotides are TGTGCCAGCAGTATTACGGGAGTTGAAGCTTTCTTT. It codes for CASSITGVEAFF.

This chain links TRBV12-5 with TRBJ1-4, with a tentative D call TRBD1 (5 bases). The CDR3 covers 16 residues. V gave up 3 bases and J gave up 3 bases, with 14 bases separating them. Germline CDR1 reads LGHNT; CDR2 reads FRNRAP. This chain's CDR3 is CASGFQQVPANEKLFF. The CDR3 nucleotides are TGTGCTAGTGGTTTCCAACAGGTGCCGGCTAATGAAAAACTGTTTTTT.